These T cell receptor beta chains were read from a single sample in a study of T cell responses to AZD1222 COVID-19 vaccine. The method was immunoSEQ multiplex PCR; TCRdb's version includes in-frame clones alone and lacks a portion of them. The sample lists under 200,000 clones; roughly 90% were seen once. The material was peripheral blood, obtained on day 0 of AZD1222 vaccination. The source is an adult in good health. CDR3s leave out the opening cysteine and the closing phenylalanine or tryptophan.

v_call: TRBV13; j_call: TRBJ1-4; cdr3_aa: ASRRLGRDATNEKLF
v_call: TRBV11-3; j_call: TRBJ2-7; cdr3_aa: ASTGDCRYEQY
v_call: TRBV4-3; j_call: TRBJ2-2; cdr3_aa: ASSRIVGLAGGELF
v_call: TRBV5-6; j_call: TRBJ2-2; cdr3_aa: ASSLTYTGELF
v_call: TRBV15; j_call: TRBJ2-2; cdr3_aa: ATSRGDGPLNTGELF
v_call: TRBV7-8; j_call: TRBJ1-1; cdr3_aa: ASSFRGRTEAF
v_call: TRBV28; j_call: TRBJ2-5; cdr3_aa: ASNTRGKTQY
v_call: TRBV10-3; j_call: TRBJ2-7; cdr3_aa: AIRGQGILSLEQY
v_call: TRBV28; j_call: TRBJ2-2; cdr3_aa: ASSFRTENTGELF
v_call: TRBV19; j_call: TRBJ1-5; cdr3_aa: ASSIFGYQPQH
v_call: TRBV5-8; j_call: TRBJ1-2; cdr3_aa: ASSLGDRENYGYT
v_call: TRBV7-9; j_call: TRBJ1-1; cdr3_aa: ASSFTGYTEAF
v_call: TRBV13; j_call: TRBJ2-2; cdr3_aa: ASSVLAGGNTGELF
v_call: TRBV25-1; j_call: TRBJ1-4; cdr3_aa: ASSGTGLRAFREKLF
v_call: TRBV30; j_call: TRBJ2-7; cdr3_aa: AWTPLKGGPEY
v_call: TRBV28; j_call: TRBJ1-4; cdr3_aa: ASSYRVTNEKLF
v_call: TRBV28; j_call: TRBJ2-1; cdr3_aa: ASSLPGTAAGEQF
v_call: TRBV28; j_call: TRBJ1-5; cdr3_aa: ASSTPDSNQPQH
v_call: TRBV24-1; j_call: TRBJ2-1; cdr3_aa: ATAEQGSSYNEQF
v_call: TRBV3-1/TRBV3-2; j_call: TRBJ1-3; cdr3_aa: ASSQSQAYSGNTIY
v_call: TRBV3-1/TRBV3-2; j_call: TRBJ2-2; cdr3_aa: ASSQESRDRRTGELF
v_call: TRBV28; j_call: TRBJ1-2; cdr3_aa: ASSLTTPLGDYGYT
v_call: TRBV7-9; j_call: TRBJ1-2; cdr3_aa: ASSPVGGDRGPNYGYT
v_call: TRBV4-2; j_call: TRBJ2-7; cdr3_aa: ASSQGTSGGTVSYEQY
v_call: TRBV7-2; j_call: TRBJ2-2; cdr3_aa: ASSVRVVPGELF
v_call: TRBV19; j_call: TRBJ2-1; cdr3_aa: ASSVAAEQF
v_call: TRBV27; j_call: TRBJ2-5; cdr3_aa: ASSSLPGTSGQETQY
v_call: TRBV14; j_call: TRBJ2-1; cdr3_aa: ASSQLSGVTYNEQF
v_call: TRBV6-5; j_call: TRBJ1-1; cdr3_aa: ASMTGMPEAF
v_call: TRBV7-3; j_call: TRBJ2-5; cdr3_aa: ASSSRGQETQY
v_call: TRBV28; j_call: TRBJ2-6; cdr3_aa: ASSEHESGANVLT
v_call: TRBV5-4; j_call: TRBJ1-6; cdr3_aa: ASSQTGQGNSPLH
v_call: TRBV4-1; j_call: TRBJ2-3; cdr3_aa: ASSQGLAGTDTQY
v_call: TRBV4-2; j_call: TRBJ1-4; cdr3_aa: ASSHGTAGDEKLF
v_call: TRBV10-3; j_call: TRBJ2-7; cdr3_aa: AISESGPYEQY
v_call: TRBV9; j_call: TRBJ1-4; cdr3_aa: ASSVGGTTDEKLF
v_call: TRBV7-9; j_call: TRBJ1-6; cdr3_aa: ASSLGPGGAGNSPLH
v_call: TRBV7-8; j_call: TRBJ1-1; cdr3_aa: ASSLGTAPEAF
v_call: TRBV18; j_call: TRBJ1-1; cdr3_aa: ASSPPEGWDTEAF
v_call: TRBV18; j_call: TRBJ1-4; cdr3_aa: ASSPSPAGTNEKLF
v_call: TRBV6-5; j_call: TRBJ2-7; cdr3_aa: ASSSQGREQY
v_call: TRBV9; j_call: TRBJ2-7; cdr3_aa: ASSVGGRESYEQY
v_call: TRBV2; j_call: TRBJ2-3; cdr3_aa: ASSAPNTDTQY
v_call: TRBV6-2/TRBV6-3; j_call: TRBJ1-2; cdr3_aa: ASSYTSGQGMYT
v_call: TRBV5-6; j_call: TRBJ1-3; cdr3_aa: ASSPRDRTGNTIY
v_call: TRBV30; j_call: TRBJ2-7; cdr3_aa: ARPGLAVYEQY
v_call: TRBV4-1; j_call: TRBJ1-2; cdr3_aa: ASSQTTGRDYT
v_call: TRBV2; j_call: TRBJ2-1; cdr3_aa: ATTRESSYNEQF
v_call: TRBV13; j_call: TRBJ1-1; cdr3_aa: ASSFIGRNTEAF
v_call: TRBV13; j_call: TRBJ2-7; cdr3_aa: ASSFDGYEQY
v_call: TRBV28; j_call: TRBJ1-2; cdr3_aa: ASRPSQTLYGYT
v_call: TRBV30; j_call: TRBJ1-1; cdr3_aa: AWSKGADTEAF
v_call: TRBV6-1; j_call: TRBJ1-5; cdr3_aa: ASSEWAGRTGNQPQH